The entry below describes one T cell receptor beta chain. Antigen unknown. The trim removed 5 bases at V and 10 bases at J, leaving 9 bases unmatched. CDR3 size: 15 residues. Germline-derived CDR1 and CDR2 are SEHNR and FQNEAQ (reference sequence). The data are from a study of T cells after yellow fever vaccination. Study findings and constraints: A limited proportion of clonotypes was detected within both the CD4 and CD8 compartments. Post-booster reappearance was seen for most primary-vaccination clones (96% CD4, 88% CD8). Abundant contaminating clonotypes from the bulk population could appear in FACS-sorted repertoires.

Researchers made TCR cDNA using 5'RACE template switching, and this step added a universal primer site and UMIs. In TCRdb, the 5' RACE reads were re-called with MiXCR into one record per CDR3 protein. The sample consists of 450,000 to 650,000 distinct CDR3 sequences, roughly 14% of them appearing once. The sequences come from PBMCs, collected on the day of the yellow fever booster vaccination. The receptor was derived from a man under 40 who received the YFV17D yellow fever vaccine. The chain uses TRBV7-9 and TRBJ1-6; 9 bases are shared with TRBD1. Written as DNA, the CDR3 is TGTGCCAGCAGCCCTGTCCTCGGACAGGGGTCACCCCTCCACTTT. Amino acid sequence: CASSPVLGQGSPLHF.